The 30 T cell receptor beta chains given below trace back to one sample, sequenced in a study of CD8+ T cells in alopecia areata. Following RNA extraction, reverse transcription yielded cDNA that acted as the sequencing template. The repertoire was sequenced with immunoSEQ multiplex PCR; TCRdb's copy has only in-frame clones and lacks some. Of about 210,000 clones in the sample, around 66% were seen once. Treatment in this sample: oral pan-JAK inhibitor, 5-10 mg twice daily. Source: CD4+ T cells sorted from blood, taken at week 44, from a patient treated with tofacitinib. Receptors originate from a human donor with alopecia areata.

This clone was observed a handful of times. The genes are TRBV11-2 and TRBJ2-7; 7 positions match TRBD2. V was pared by 5 bases and J by 0 bases, with 13 bases of the junction left unmatched. Per germline, CDR1 SGHAT and CDR2 FQNNGV. The CDR3 length is 17 residues. The CDR3 DNA follows: TGTGCCAGCAGCCGCCCAGCGGGGAACCCCCGCTCCTACGAGCAGTACTTC. It is translated as CASSRPAGNPRSYEQYF.

This clone turned up a few times. V is TRBV7-2 and J is TRBJ2-4, with TRBD1 matching over 7 bases. V was pared by 3 bases and J by 10 bases, with 6 bases of the junction left unmatched. CDR3 length: 13 amino acids. Germline loops: CDR1 SGHTA, CDR2 FQGNSA. The CDR3 region is CASSFTGVQIQYF. In DNA, the CDR3 is TGTGCCAGCAGCTTTACAGGGGTACAGATTCAGTACTTC.

The chain links TRBV5-1 to TRBJ2-1; a weak D match, TRBD1 (6 bases). Trimming pared 1 base from V and 7 bases from J, leaving 6 bases between. The germline V gene encodes CDR1 SGHRS and CDR2 YFSETQ. This CDR3 is 12 amino acids long. The CDR3, as DNA: TGCGCCAGCAGCTTGCAGGGGAATGAGCAGTTCTTC. Translation gives CASSLQGNEQFF.

The rearrangement uses TRBV19 and TRBJ2-3; D is ambiguous. The CDR3 has 15 amino acids. Trimming removed 4 bases at V and 2 bases at J, with 13 bases between. From germline, CDR1 is LNHDA and CDR2 SQIVND (reference sequence). CDR3 protein: CASSTSDSHTDTQYF. CDR3 sequence (DNA): TGTGCCAGTAGTACAAGCGACTCCCACACAGATACGCAGTATTTT.

This sequence joins TRBV5-1 and TRBJ2-1; D is unclear. Germline CDR1 is SGHRS and CDR2 is YFSETQ. The length of the CDR3 is 13 residues. Deletions cut 6 bases from V and 6 bases from J, with 13 bases between. CDR3 sequence: CASNNLDGNEQFF. CDR3 sequence (DNA): TGCGCCAGCAACAACCTAGACGGCAATGAGCAGTTCTTC.

This clone was found once. The chain recombines TRBV7-2 with TRBJ2-5; D is ambiguous. V lost 7 bases and J 4 bases, leaving 13 bases between the germline ends. The length of the CDR3 is 13 residues. The germline CDR1 and CDR2 sequences are SGHTA and FQGNSA. The CDR3 region is CASTIQRRETQYF. CDR3 in DNA: TGTGCCAGCACCATACAGAGGCGAGAGACCCAGTACTTC. Variable domain in full (rest from reference TRBV7-2 and TRBJ2-5): GAGVSQSPSNKVTEKGKDVELRCDPISGHTALYWYRQSLGQGLEFLIYFQGNSAPDKSGLPSDRFSAERTGGSVSTLTIQRTQQEDSAVYLCASTIQRRETQYFGPGTRLLVL.

There are a few counts of this clone. The chain's CDR3 is CASSQDPPGLASTDTQYF. DNA of the CDR3: TGTGCCAGCAGCCAAGACCCGCCGGGACTAGCGAGCACAGATACGCAGTATTTT. The chain has TRBV4-2 and TRBJ2-3, with 10 bases that match TRBD2. The CDR3 has 18 residues. Germline V gene lookup returns CDR1 LGHNA and CDR2 YNFKEQ. J was trimmed by 0 bases and V by 0 bases; bases with no gene match: 6.

This clone was recorded once. The rearrangement joins TRBV9 to TRBJ1-1; D is possibly TRBD1 (5 bases). Germline V gene data show CDR1 as SGDLS and CDR2 as YYNGEE. The CDR3 covers 16 residues. The V end was cut by 3 bases, the J end by 11 bases, with 26 bases between. CDR3 bases: TGTGCCAGCAGCGCCCACATGGGTTCGGGGCTTGGGGCGGCTTTCTTT. It codes for CASSAHMGSGLGAAFF.

This CDR3 is CSVGRPNTEAFF. In nucleotides, the CDR3 is TGCAGCGTTGGACGACCAAACACTGAAGCTTTCTTT. This chain joins TRBV29-1 and TRBJ1-1; D uncertain. This CDR3 has 12 amino acids. Germline-derived CDR1 and CDR2 are SQVTM and ANQGSEA. The V end was cut by 4 bases, the J end by 2 bases, with 8 bases between.

J is TRBJ1-2 and V is TRBV4-3, with 9 bases aligning to TRBD1. Germline lookup yields CDR1 LGHNA and CDR2 YSLEER. CDR3 length: 15 residues. V shed 4 bases and J 6 bases; nucleotides not matched to a gene: 9. CDR3 coding DNA: TGCGCCAGCAGCCCTACACAGGGGGCAGTGGATGGCTACACCTTC. This sequence encodes CASSPTQGAVDGYTF.

The chain couples TRBV14 to TRBJ1-2; D not certain. The CDR3 covers 16 residues. Germline assignment: CDR1 SGHDN and CDR2 FVKESK. Trimming took 0 bases from V and 4 from J, leaving 15 bases between them. CDR3 DNA sequence: TGTGCCAGCAGCCAAGACGTCCGGGCCACTGGCTATGGCTACACCTTC. This codes for CASSQDVRATGYGYTF.

The chain joins TRBV6-1 to TRBJ2-7, with D perhaps TRBD2 (6 bases). The CDR3 length is 15 residues. The V and J ends lost 7 bases and 4 bases respectively, with 20 bases between them. CDR1 and CDR2 (germline): MNHNS, SASEGT. CDR3 DNA: TGTGCCAGCACCGATAAGCCCGCTCGGGGGTACGAGCAGTACTTC. Translated: CASTDKPARGYEQYF.

This clone was observed a few times. V usage is TRBV29-1 and J usage is TRBJ2-7; 8 bases fit TRBD1. The CDR3 has 15 amino acids. Losses at the gene ends were 2 bases for V and 5 bases for J; bases not matched to a gene: 11. CDR1 is SQVTM and CDR2 is ANQGSEA in the germline V gene. The CDR3 nucleotides are TGCAGCGTTGAAACCCTATTGACAGGGGTCAACGAGCAGTACTTC. Protein product: CSVETLLTGVNEQYF.

The chain has TRBV29-1 and TRBJ1-1; a possible D gene is TRBD1 (6 bases). Germline V gene lookup returns CDR1 SQVTM and CDR2 ANQGSEA. This CDR3 region has 13 residues. In nucleotides, the CDR3 is TGCACCTTAGCACAGGGTCGCGGCACTGAAGCTTTCTTT. This translates into CTLAQGRGTEAFF.

The V and J genes are TRBV4-3 and TRBJ1-2; 9 bases map to TRBD1. Per germline, CDR1 LGHNA and CDR2 YSLEER. Losses at the gene ends were 3 bases for V and 9 bases for J; bases not matched to a gene: 5. The CDR3 spans 13 residues. CDR3 nucleotides: TGCGCCAGCAGCCAGGGACAGGGTTGGAGCTACACCTTC. Encoded protein: CASSQGQGWSYTF.

This clone has a single count. The chain couples TRBV29-1 to TRBJ2-3; TRBD1 aligns across 7 bases. Germline values: CDR1 SQVTM, CDR2 ANQGSEA. With 6 bases clipped from V and 0 bases from J, the junction kept 9 bases outside the gene matches. This CDR3 has 15 amino acids. The CDR3 region has the DNA TGCAGCGTGAAGGGGGCAGGGACGAGCACAGATACGCAGTATTTT. It translates to CSVKGAGTSTDTQYF.

CDR3: CSVGDTYNEQFF. The DNA for the CDR3 is TGCAGCGTCGGGGACACGTACAATGAGCAGTTCTTC. J is TRBJ2-1 and V is TRBV29-1; D is possibly TRBD1 (6 bases). The germline V and J ends were trimmed by 6 bases and 4 bases, with 10 bases remaining between them. The CDR3 covers 12 residues. Germline CDR1 SQVTM, CDR2 ANQGSEA.

The rearrangement links TRBV28 to TRBJ2-5; D gene ambiguous. Per the germline V gene, CDR1 is MDHEN and CDR2 is SYDVKM. CDR3 length: 13 residues. The germline V and J ends were trimmed by 8 bases and 5 bases, with 15 bases remaining between them. CDR3 DNA sequence: TGTGCCAGCTCGCGGTCCTCGAGGGAGACCCAGTACTTC. As protein: CASSRSSRETQYF. The full variable domain, completed using reference TRBV28 and TRBJ2-5, is DVKVTQSSRYLVKRTGEKVFLECVQDMDHENMFWYRQDPGLGLRLIYFSYDVKMKEKGDIPEGYSVSREKKERFSLILESASTNQTSMYLCASSRSSRETQYFGPGTRLLVL.

Only a few counts were recorded for this clone. The CDR3 nucleotides are TGCGCCAGCAGCCCCGAGGGACAGGGATTGTACGAGCAGTACTTC. This sequence encodes CASSPEGQGLYEQYF. The chain is built from TRBV5-1 and TRBJ2-7; 9 bases agree with TRBD1. The CDR3 has 15 residues. From germline, CDR1 is SGHRS and CDR2 YFSETQ. Trimming took 4 bases from V and 4 from J; bases not matched to a gene: 9. Together with reference TRBV5-1 and TRBJ2-7, the CDR3 gives the full variable domain: KAGVTQTPRYLIKTRGQQVTLSCSPISGHRSVSWYQQTPGQGLQFLFEYFSETQRNKGNFPGRFSGRQFSNSRSEMNVSTLELGDSALYLCASSPEGQGLYEQYFGPGTRLTVT.

This chain uses TRBV29-1 with TRBJ2-2, with D perhaps matching TRBD2 (5 bases). The CDR3 is 13 amino acids. Germline lookup yields CDR1 SQVTM and CDR2 ANQGSEA. V lost 3 bases and J 7 bases, leaving 12 bases between the germline ends. This CDR3 is CSVDRGMSGELFF. CDR3 bases: TGCAGCGTTGATCGGGGAATGAGCGGGGAGCTGTTTTTT.

The gene calls are TRBV30 and TRBJ2-4; D tentatively reads TRBD1 or TRBD2 (6 bases each). The CDR3 covers 15 residues. Trimming removed 2 bases at V and 0 bases at J, with 11 bases between. The germline gives CDR1 GTSNPN, CDR2 SVGIG (reference sequence). This chain's CDR3 is CAWSRGTLAKNIQYF. Written as DNA, the CDR3 is TGTGCCTGGAGTAGGGGGACTTTAGCCAAAAACATTCAGTACTTC.

This clone came up a few times. The chain combines TRBV29-1 with TRBJ2-1; TRBD2 matches at 8 bases. Per germline, CDR1 SQVTM and CDR2 ANQGSEA. Trimming took 7 bases from V and 9 from J; bases not matched to a gene: 11. The CDR3 length is 13 residues. Written as DNA, the CDR3 is TGCAGCGGACGGAAAGGACTAGCCGGTGAGCAGTTCTTC. Protein product: CSGRKGLAGEQFF.

The chain couples TRBV29-1 to TRBJ1-1; D may be TRBD1 (6 bases). The CDR3 length is 13 residues. With 6 bases removed from V and 0 bases from J, the gap between germline ends came to 11 bases. The germline V gene has CDR1 SQVTM and CDR2 ANQGSEA. For the CDR3, the DNA is TGCAGCGTCTTCGGACAGCTGAACACTGAAGCTTTCTTT. This gives the protein CSVFGQLNTEAFF.

In its sample, this clone was seen once. Within the sample, other DNA sequences also encode this same CDR3. The chain employs TRBV15 and TRBJ2-5; no firm D call. Trimming removed 1 base at V and 4 bases at J, with 4 bases between. The CDR3 covers 12 residues. CDR1 LNHNV and CDR2 YYDKDF come from the germline V gene (reference sequence). The CDR3 DNA reads TGTGCCACCAGCAGAGGTACAGAGACCCAGTACTTC. This encodes CATSRGTETQYF. Combining the CDR3 with reference TRBV15 and TRBJ2-5 gives the whole variable domain DAMVIQNPRYQVTQFGKPVTLSCSQTLNHNVMYWYQQKSSQAPKLLFHYYDKDFNNEADTPDNFQSRRPNTSFCFLDIRSPGLGDTAMYLCATSRGTETQYFGPGTRLLVL.

This clone showed up just a few times. The J gene is TRBJ1-1, the V gene TRBV5-6; D ambiguous. The germline V gene encodes CDR1 SGHDT and CDR2 YYEEEE. The CDR3 runs 14 residues. Trimming took off 2 bases at V and 5 bases at J, with 13 bases between the two ends. The CDR3: CASSFVGPRTEAFF. DNA of the CDR3: TGTGCCAGCAGCTTCGTCGGCCCCAGGACTGAAGCTTTCTTT. Combining the CDR3 with reference TRBV5-6 and TRBJ1-1 gives the whole variable domain DAGVTQSPTHLIKTRGQQVTLRCSPKSGHDTVSWYQQALGQGPQFIFQYYEEEERQRGNFPDRFSGHQFPNYSSELNVNALLLGDSALYLCASSFVGPRTEAFFGQGTRLTVV.

Here the CDR3 reads CASSAGLAIGELFF. CDR3 nucleotide sequence: TGCGCCAGCAGCGCGGGACTAGCGATCGGGGAGCTGTTTTTT. This chain connects TRBV5-1 to TRBJ2-2, with 10 bases identical to TRBD2. CDR3 length equals 14 residues. CDR1 and CDR2 (germline): SGHRS, YFSETQ. Trimming took 4 bases from V and 7 from J; bases not matched to a gene: 4.

This clone was detected a few times. This chain uses TRBV7-3 with TRBJ2-1; TRBD1 might be the D (6 bases). Trimming stripped 5 bases from V and 6 bases from J, with 8 bases between. CDR3 size: 12 residues. CDR1 is SGHTA, CDR2 FQGTGA, per germline. The CDR3 region has the DNA TGTGCCAGCAGCCAACAGGGCAATGAGCAGTTCTTC. This gives the protein CASSQQGNEQFF.

This clone was detected a few times. The V call is TRBV4-2, the J call TRBJ2-2; D gene ambiguous. Trimming removed 0 bases from V and 5 bases from J, with 10 bases in between. Germline assignment: CDR1 LGHNA and CDR2 YNFKEQ. CDR3 length equals 15 residues. As DNA, the CDR3 is TGTGCCAGCAGCCAAGATCGCAGTGATACCGGGGAGCTGTTTTTT. As protein: CASSQDRSDTGELFF.

V usage is TRBV5-1 and J usage is TRBJ2-1, with D possibly called TRBD1 or TRBD2 (7 bases each). The CDR3 totals 15 residues. Trimming pared 0 bases from V and 9 bases from J, leaving 16 bases between. Germline CDR1 reads SGHRS; CDR2 reads YFSETQ. The CDR3 sequence: CASSLESAGGAEQFF. CDR3 DNA sequence: TGCGCCAGCAGCTTGGAAAGCGCAGGGGGGGCTGAGCAGTTCTTC. Filled out from reference TRBV5-1 and TRBJ2-1, the complete variable domain reads KAGVTQTPRYLIKTRGQQVTLSCSPISGHRSVSWYQQTPGQGLQFLFEYFSETQRNKGNFPGRFSGRQFSNSRSEMNVSTLELGDSALYLCASSLESAGGAEQFFGPGTRLTVL.

CDR3 DNA: TGCGCCAGCAGCCTTGCCGGGAGCACAGATACGCAGTATTTT. Translated: CASSLAGSTDTQYF. The chain recombines TRBV4-1 with TRBJ2-3, with D hard to call. The germline gives CDR1 MGHRA, CDR2 YSYEKL. With 4 bases removed from V and 0 bases from J, the gap between germline ends came to 8 bases. This CDR3 spans 14 amino acids.